These 22 T cell receptor beta chains share one sample of origin, sequenced in a study of Graves' ophthalmopathy and Graves' hyperthyroidism. Amplified TCR beta CDR3 regions were obtained using RNA transcripts as template. Following a first-round RT-PCR that used HTBI primers, a second-round multiplex PCR was carried out. Each CDR3 protein gets one entry after TCRdb re-called the multiplex PCR reads with MiXCR. Altogether 600,000 to 700,000 distinct CDR3 sequences are present, 35% to 50% being singletons, with the ten largest covering over 2.5%. The material sequenced was peripheral blood. Receptors originate from an adult man with Graves' ophthalmopathy.

The chain is built from TRBV7-2 and TRBJ2-1; 8 bases fit TRBD2. Germline V gene sequence: CDR1 SGHTA, CDR2 FQGNSA. V shed 5 bases and J 15 bases; nucleotides not matched to a gene: 6. This CDR3 is 11 amino acids long. The CDR3 reads CASSAGTRVFF. CDR3 sequence (DNA): TGTGCCAGCAGCGCCGGGACTAGAGTGTTCTTC.

In regard to this clonotype: This may be a read error, as it is one base from a much larger clone. The V and J genes are TRBV19 and TRBJ2-7; no firm D call. The CDR3 loop spans 16 amino acids. V was pared by 3 bases and J by 5 bases, with 20 bases between. Looked up from germline, CDR1 is LNHDA and CDR2 is SQIVND (reference sequence). CDR3 nucleotide sequence: TGTGCCAGTAGTATGAGACAATTAAACCCTTCCCACGAGCAGTACTTC. Its protein product is CASSMRQLNPSHEQYF.

The chain links TRBV29-1 to TRBJ1-5; 8 bases map to TRBD1. This CDR3 is built from 13 residues. Germline loops: CDR1 SQVTM, CDR2 ANQGSEA. J gave up 14 bases and V 5 bases, and 14 bases lay outside the gene matches. In DNA, the CDR3 is TGCAGCGTTCCCGGGACAGGCGTATCCTACGAGCATTTT. This sequence encodes CSVPGTGVSYEHF.

The J gene is TRBJ2-2, the V gene TRBV6-6; no clear D. Germline lookup yields CDR1 MNHNY and CDR2 SVGAGI (reference sequence). This CDR3 has 15 residues. The V and J ends lost 2 bases and 1 base respectively, with 8 bases between them. The CDR3 DNA is TGTGCCAGCAGTTACGTTCTCAGGAACACCGGGGAGCTGTTTTTT. This encodes CASSYVLRNTGELFF.

Concerning this clonotype: The junction does not match germline at one end; this may be a read error. V usage is TRBV29-1 and J usage is TRBJ1-2; D is unclear. Germline lookup yields CDR1 SQVTM and CDR2 ANQGSEA. The CDR3 covers 14 residues. The CDR3 is CSVEYWDTNNGYIF. CDR3 coding DNA: TGCAGCGTTGAATATTGGGATACCAACAATGGCTACATCTTC.

This clonotype has at least ten counts. The chain couples TRBV10-3 to TRBJ2-5; 10 bases line up with TRBD1. The V gene end was trimmed by 4 bases and the J gene end by 4 bases; junction bases not matched to a gene: 6. This CDR3 has 15 residues. The germline V gene encodes CDR1 ENHRY and CDR2 SYGVKD. Here the CDR3 reads CAISGRQGATETQYF. CDR3 coding DNA: TGTGCCATCAGTGGGAGACAGGGGGCAACAGAGACCCAGTACTTC.

This clonotype was seen at least ten times. V and J are TRBV7-9 and TRBJ2-5; D uncertain. Trimming stripped 5 bases from V and 5 bases from J, with 12 bases between. Germline CDR1 reads SEHNR; CDR2 reads FQNEAQ (reference sequence). The CDR3 runs 13 residues. The CDR3 protein is CASSIGLSETQYF. The CDR3 nucleotides read TGTGCCAGCAGCATTGGGTTATCGGAGACCCAGTACTTC. Full variable domain (remainder filled in from reference TRBV7-9 and TRBJ2-5): DTGVSQNPRHKITKRGQNVTFRCDPISEHNRLYWYRQTLGQGPEFLTYFQNEAQLEKSRLLSDRFSAERPKGSFSTLEIQRTEQGDSAMYLCASSIGLSETQYFGPGTRLLVL.

With regard to this clonotype: A much larger clone lies a single base off, so this may be a read error. The chain combines TRBV11-1 with TRBJ1-2; tentative D call: TRBD1 (5 bases). The CDR3 contains 13 residues. Looked up from germline, CDR1 is SGHAT and CDR2 is FQDESV (reference sequence). The DNA of the CDR3 is TGTGCCCGCAGCTTACTTAAGGGGTCTGGCTACACCTTC. It specifies CARSLLKGSGYTF.

The rearrangement joins TRBV9 to TRBJ2-5; TRBD2 aligns across 9 bases. This CDR3 comprises 12 residues. Germline CDR1 is SGDLS and CDR2 is YYNGEE. V trimming: 10 bases; J trimming: 4 bases; junction bases outside the gene matches: 5. CDR3 sequence reads: CAGGRAGETQYF. The DNA for the CDR3 is TGTGCCGGCGGGAGGGCCGGAGAGACCCAGTACTTC. Filled out from reference TRBV9 and TRBJ2-5, the complete variable domain reads DSGVTQTPKHLITATGQRVTLRCSPRSGDLSVYWYQQSLDQGLQFLIQYYNGEERAKGNILERFSAQQFPDLHSELNLSSLELGDSALYFCAGGRAGETQYFGPGTRLLVL.

This clonotype turned up a few times. One end of the junction varies from germline; a read error may be responsible. V gene TRBV19 combines with J gene TRBJ1-4; 8 nucleotides agree with TRBD1. In germline, CDR1 is LNHDA, CDR2 SQIVND (reference sequence). The CDR3 has 13 amino acids. CDR3 protein: CVSNPGQGEKLFF. In DNA, the CDR3 is TGTGTCAGTAACCCCGGACAGGGCGAAAAACTGTTTTTT.

This clonotype was seen more than once but under ten times. The rearrangement joins TRBV2 to TRBJ2-1, with D perhaps TRBD1 (5 bases). The CDR3 has 11 amino acids. CDR1 is SNHLY and CDR2 is FYNNEI in the germline V gene. V lost 7 bases to trimming and J lost 5 bases, with 6 bases between them. DNA for the CDR3: TGTGCCAGCACAGGGAACAATGAGCAGTTCTTC. Amino acid sequence: CASTGNNEQFF.

The chain joins TRBV2 to TRBJ2-1; the match to TRBD2 covers 11 bases. Trimming removed 6 bases from V and 6 bases from J; junction bases left unmatched: 7. Germline V CDR1 and CDR2: SNHLY, FYNNEI. There are 15 residues in the CDR3. The CDR3 here is CASSYGTSGPNEQFF. CDR3 DNA sequence: TGTGCCAGCAGCTACGGGACTAGCGGACCCAATGAGCAGTTCTTC.

The chain carries TRBV29-1 and TRBJ2-5; the D gene is possibly TRBD2 (5 bases). The end of the DNA is better explained by TRBJ2-1, so the J call may be wrong. The CDR3 spans 11 residues. The germline V gene encodes CDR1 SQVTM and CDR2 ANQGSEA. In DNA form, the CDR3 reads TGCAGCGTTTTTGCGGGCCATGAGCAGTTCTTC. It translates to CSVFAGHEQFF.

The chain couples TRBV7-2 to TRBJ1-2, with D possibly being TRBD1 (5 bases). Germline V lookup: CDR1 SGHTA, CDR2 FQGNSA. The V end lost 5 bases, the J end lost 2 bases, and 18 bases lay between the germline ends. CDR3 length: 16 residues. The CDR3 spells CASSQTRKGWNYGYTF. Written as DNA, the CDR3 is TGTGCCAGCAGCCAAACCCGGAAGGGGTGGAACTATGGCTACACCTTC.

The genes are TRBV29-1 and TRBJ1-1; a weak D match, TRBD1 (5 bases). V lost 5 bases and J 7 bases, leaving 11 bases between the germline ends. CDR3 length: 11 residues. Germline V gene lookup returns CDR1 SQVTM and CDR2 ANQGSEA. CDR3: CSVYYGGEAFF. CDR3 DNA sequence: TGCAGCGTTTATTACGGGGGTGAAGCTTTCTTT.

A few counts support this clonotype. The V call is TRBV4-1, the J call TRBJ2-7; perhaps D is TRBD1 or TRBD2 (7 bases each). Germline V lookup: CDR1 MGHRA, CDR2 YSYEKL. V lost 8 bases and J 0 bases, leaving 23 bases between the germline ends. This CDR3 is built from 17 residues. CDR3 in DNA: TGCGCCAGCCCTCAAAAGGGGGGGACAGTAAGCTCCTACGAGCAGTACTTC. The encoded protein is CASPQKGGTVSSYEQYF.

The V and J genes are TRBV9 and TRBJ1-1, with a tentative D call TRBD1 (5 bases). The CDR3 runs to 15 residues. V was clipped by 3 bases and J by 0 bases, with 12 bases between them. CDR1 SGDLS and CDR2 YYNGEE come from the germline V gene. The CDR3 DNA is TGTGCCAGCAGCGCGGGTGGGGGACTGAACACTGAAGCTTTCTTT. This translates into CASSAGGGLNTEAFF.

About this clonotype: This could be a read error, since a much larger clone is one nucleotide away. The rearrangement uses TRBV9 and TRBJ2-7; D ambiguous. The CDR3 runs to 14 residues. The germline CDR1 and CDR2 sequences are SGDLS and YYNGEE. Trimming pared 1 base from V and 0 bases from J, leaving 8 bases between. The CDR3 coding sequence is TGTGCCAGCAGCGTACAGGTCTACTCCTACGAGCAGTACTTC. As protein: CASSVQVYSYEQYF.

The chain joins TRBV30 to TRBJ1-1, with D maybe TRBD1 (5 bases). The V end lost 6 bases, the J end lost 4 bases, and 15 bases lay between the germline ends. The length of the CDR3 is 13 residues. Germline CDR1 and CDR2: GTSNPN and SVGIG (reference sequence). Written as DNA, the CDR3 is TGTGCCTGTCCCCACGTGGGGGGCACTGAAGCTTTCTTT. This sequence encodes CACPHVGGTEAFF.

This clonotype has more than one count but fewer than ten. This chain uses TRBV3-1 with TRBJ1-5; no definite D call. The germline CDR1 and CDR2 sequences are LGHDT and YNNKEL (reference sequence). Trimming pared 2 bases from V and 5 bases from J, leaving 7 bases between. The CDR3 has 13 residues. The CDR3 coding sequence is TGTGCCAGCAGCCAACAGCTTGATCAGCCCCAGCATTTT. It encodes CASSQQLDQPQHF.

This clonotype was detected ten times or more. The chain combines TRBV10-3 with TRBJ1-1; D remains unclear. Germline assignment: CDR1 ENHRY and CDR2 SYGVKD. Trimming took off 10 bases at V and 0 bases at J, with 12 bases between the two ends. The CDR3 consists of 13 residues. CDR3 sequence reads: CASGLGLNTEAFF. CDR3 nucleotide sequence: TGTGCCAGCGGGCTGGGGTTGAACACTGAAGCTTTCTTT.

This clonotype was picked up many times. This sequence joins TRBV13 and TRBJ1-2; D remains ambiguous. Deletions cut 5 bases from V and 2 bases from J, with 12 bases between. The CDR3 covers 14 residues. Per germline, CDR1 PRHDT and CDR2 FYEKMQ (reference sequence). For the CDR3, the DNA is TGTGCCAGCAGCCCCTGGGAGTCGAACTATGGCTACACCTTC. This sequence encodes CASSPWESNYGYTF.